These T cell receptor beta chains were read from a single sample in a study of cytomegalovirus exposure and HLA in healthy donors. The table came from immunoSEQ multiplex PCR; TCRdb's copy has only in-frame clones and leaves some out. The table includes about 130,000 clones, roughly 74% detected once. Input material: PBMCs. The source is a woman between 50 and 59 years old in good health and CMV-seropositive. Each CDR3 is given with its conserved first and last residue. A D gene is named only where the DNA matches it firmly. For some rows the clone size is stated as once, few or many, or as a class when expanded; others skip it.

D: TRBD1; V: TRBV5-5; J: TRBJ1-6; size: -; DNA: TGTGCCAGCAGCCTAGCGGGGACAGGAGTTTCACCCCTCCACTTT; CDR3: CASSLAGTGVSPLHF
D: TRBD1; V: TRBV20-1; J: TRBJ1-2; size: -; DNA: TGCAGTGTAGGAAGGGGGCTTGGCTACACCTTC; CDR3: CSVGRGLGYTF
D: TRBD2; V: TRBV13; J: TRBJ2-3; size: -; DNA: TGTGCCAGCAGCTCCATGGCTAGCGGGGGATCGACGCAGTATTTT; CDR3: CASSSMASGGSTQYF
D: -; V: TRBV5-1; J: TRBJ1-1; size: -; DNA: TGCGCCAGCAGATACGGGGGGAACACTGAAGCTTTCTTT; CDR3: CASRYGGNTEAFF
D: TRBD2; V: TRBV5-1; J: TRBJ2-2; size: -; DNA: TGCGCCAGCAGCTGGACTAGCGACACCGGGGAGCTGTTTTTT; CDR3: CASSWTSDTGELFF
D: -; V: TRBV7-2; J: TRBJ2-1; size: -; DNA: TGTGCCAGCAGCCGAGCCCATAGCGCCTACAATGAGCAGTTCTTC; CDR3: CASSRAHSAYNEQFF
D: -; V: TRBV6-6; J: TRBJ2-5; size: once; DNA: TGTGCCAGCAGTTACTCCGGCCAAGAGACCCAGTACTTC; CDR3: CASSYSGQETQYF
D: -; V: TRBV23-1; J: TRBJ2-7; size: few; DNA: TGCGCCAGCAGCGCGAATTTAGGGGGTCGTCCCTACGAGCAGTACTTC; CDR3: CASSANLGGRPYEQYF
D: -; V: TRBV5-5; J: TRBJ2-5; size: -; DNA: TGTGCCAGCAGCTTGCGGGACCAAGAGACCCAGTACTTC; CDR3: CASSLRDQETQYF
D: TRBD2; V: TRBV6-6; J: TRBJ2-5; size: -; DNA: TGTGCCGGATCCCATTCCGGGGGGTCGGAGACCCAGTACTTC; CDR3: CAGSHSGGSETQYF
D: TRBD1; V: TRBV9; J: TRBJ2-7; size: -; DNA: TGTGCCAGCAGCCCGAAAAACAGGGGCGAGCAGTACTTC; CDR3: CASSPKNRGEQYF
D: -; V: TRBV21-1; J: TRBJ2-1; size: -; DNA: TGTGCCAGCAGCAATCGGGAAGAGCAGTTCTTC; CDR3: CASSNREEQFF
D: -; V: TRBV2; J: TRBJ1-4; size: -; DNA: TGTGCCAGTAGTGGGGCTGGGAATGAAAAACTGTTTTTT; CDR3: CASSGAGNEKLFF
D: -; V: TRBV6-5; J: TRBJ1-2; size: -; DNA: TGTGCCAGCAGTGCTATCCCTCCTAACTATGGCTACACCTTC; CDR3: CASSAIPPNYGYTF
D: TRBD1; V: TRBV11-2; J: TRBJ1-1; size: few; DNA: TGTGCCAGCAGCTCACTGGGACAGGGGACGGCTGAAGCTTTCTTT; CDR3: CASSSLGQGTAEAFF
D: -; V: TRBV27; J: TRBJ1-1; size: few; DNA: TGTGCCAGCAGGGGGTACAGCGGCACTGAAGCTTTCTTT; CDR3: CASRGYSGTEAFF
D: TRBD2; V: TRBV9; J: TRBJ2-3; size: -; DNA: TGTGCCAGCGGTTTGGGCGGGGGACGCACAGATACGCAGTATTTT; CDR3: CASGLGGGRTDTQYF
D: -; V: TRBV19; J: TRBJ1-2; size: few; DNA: TGTGCCAGTAGTACGCCGGGACACAGCTTGGGCTACACCTTC; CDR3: CASSTPGHSLGYTF
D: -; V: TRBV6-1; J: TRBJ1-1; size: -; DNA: TGTGCCAGCAGGTGGACAGCCAACACTGAAGCTTTCTTT; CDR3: CASRWTANTEAFF
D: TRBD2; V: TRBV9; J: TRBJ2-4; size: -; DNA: TGTGCCAGCAGCGTAGGGCAGAGTAGCGGGGGAGCCAAAAACATTCAGTACTTC; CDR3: CASSVGQSSGGAKNIQYF